The T cell receptor beta chain under discussion was sequenced for a study of T cell responses to AZD1222 COVID-19 vaccine. Second-dose intervals near 4 or 12 weeks were combined. Assay: immunoSEQ multiplex PCR; the TCRdb copy retains only in-frame clones and omits some. The sample has 100,000 to 130,000 clones; 85% to 95% are singletons. Germline CDR1 MNHEY, CDR2 SVGEGT. V was clipped by 0 bases and J by 1 base, with 12 bases between them. The CDR3 runs 16 residues. Findings and caveats of the study: Unmutated variant regions reportedly attract nearly half of all spike-specific TCRs.

Remarks on this clone: Its target is not known.

The rearrangement links TRBV6-2 or TRBV6-3 to TRBJ1-2; D is undetermined. This sample comprised peripheral blood, obtained 28 days after the second AZD1222 dose. The receptor was derived from an adult who received the AZD1222 COVID-19 vaccine. The CDR3 DNA follows: TGTGCCAGCAGTTACTCGTTTTTGGGGATTAACTATGGCTACACCTTC. The encoded protein is CASSYSFLGINYGYTF.